A single sample is the source of the 23 T cell receptor beta chains below, sequenced in a study of T cells in Graves' hyperthyroidism and ophthalmopathy. What was amplified from RNA transcripts were TCR beta CDR3 regions. A set of HTBI primers served as the primers for a first-round RT-PCR of the TCR CDR3. Each CDR3 protein gets one entry after TCRdb re-called the multiplex PCR reads with MiXCR. The sample lists about 320,000 distinct CDR3 sequences; around a sixth were seen once. The sample comprised blood. These receptor sequences come from a man aged 25 to 40 with Graves' hyperthyroidism.

V usage is TRBV20-1 and J usage is TRBJ2-5; D may be TRBD1 (5 bases). This CDR3 spans 16 amino acids. CDR1 and CDR2 (germline): DFQATT, SNEGSKA (reference sequence). V dropped 0 bases and J dropped 0 bases, with 14 bases sitting between them. CDR3 sequence: CSARDVRAIYQETQYF. In DNA, the CDR3 is TGCAGTGCTAGAGATGTCAGGGCGATATACCAAGAGACCCAGTACTTC.

This CDR3 is CASGAGGQTQETQYF. CDR3 sequence (DNA): TGTGCCTCCGGAGCGGGGGGCCAAACCCAAGAGACCCAGTACTTC. The chain uses TRBV10-3 and TRBJ2-5, with 9 bases lining up with TRBD2. J was trimmed by 1 base and V by 11 bases; bases with no gene match: 11. The germline CDR1 and CDR2 sequences are ENHRY and SYGVKD. The CDR3 consists of 15 residues.

This clonotype was counted at least ten times. V usage is TRBV30 and J usage is TRBJ2-3; D not resolved. Trimming stripped 3 bases from V and 2 bases from J, with 9 bases between. The CDR3 length is 13 residues. Germline V gene sequence: CDR1 GTSNPN, CDR2 SVGIG (reference sequence). CDR3 protein: CAWRNFFTDTQYF. In DNA form, the CDR3 reads TGTGCCTGGAGAAACTTTTTCACAGATACGCAGTATTTT.

The V call is TRBV5-5, the J call TRBJ2-7, with a weak D call TRBD2 (6 bases). The CDR3 has 12 amino acids. The V end was cut by 5 bases, the J end by 3 bases, with 9 bases between. The germline V gene encodes CDR1 SGHKS and CDR2 YYEKEE (reference sequence). The CDR3 sequence is CASSTGSYEQYF. The DNA for the CDR3 is TGTGCCAGCAGTACCGGGAGCTACGAGCAGTACTTC.

The table lists this clonotype with many counts. The chain combines TRBV7-9 with TRBJ2-7; TRBD2 might be the D (6 bases). The length of the CDR3 is 15 residues. Deletions cut 5 bases from V and 4 bases from J, with 18 bases between. CDR1 SEHNR and CDR2 FQNEAQ come from the germline V gene (reference sequence). The CDR3 region is CASSRLAGRDYEQYF. CDR3 nucleotide sequence: TGTGCCAGCAGCCGACTCGCGGGACGGGATTACGAGCAGTACTTC.

This clonotype was recorded at least ten times. The chain recombines TRBV5-1 with TRBJ2-5; 9 nucleotides line up with TRBD2. The CDR3 runs 16 residues. V shed 0 bases, J shed 3 bases, and the junction held 6 bases outside the gene matches. Germline V gene sequence: CDR1 SGHRS, CDR2 YFSETQ. For the CDR3, the DNA is TGCGCCAGCAGCTTGGCGGCGGGAGGGCCCGAAGAGACCCAGTACTTC. It yields the protein CASSLAAGGPEETQYF.

The chain joins TRBV6-2 or TRBV6-3 to TRBJ1-2; 7 bases map to TRBD1. Per the germline V gene, CDR1 is MNHEY and CDR2 is SVGEGT. The J segment lost 4 bases and the V segment lost 9 bases, leaving 8 bases of the junction unmatched. The CDR3 is 13 amino acids. This CDR3 reads CASQAGGSYGYTF. The CDR3 bases are TGTGCCAGTCAAGCAGGGGGTTCCTATGGCTACACCTTC.

This clonotype came up a few times. The chain has TRBV20-1 and TRBJ1-1, with D tentatively TRBD1 (5 bases). V was clipped by 0 bases and J by 3 bases, with 11 bases between them. Per germline, CDR1 DFQATT and CDR2 SNEGSKA (reference sequence). This CDR3 comprises 14 residues. The CDR3 DNA reads as TGCAGTGCTAGAGATCTCCAGGGACACACTGAAGCTTTCTTT. It translates to CSARDLQGHTEAFF.

In the case of this clonotype: A read error is possible here, since a much larger clone lies one base away. The chain couples TRBV11-2 to TRBJ2-7, with 13 bases that match TRBD2. Germline V gene sequence: CDR1 SGHAT, CDR2 FQNNGV. This CDR3 is 20 amino acids long. As DNA, the CDR3 is TGTACCAGCAGCTTACGTCATCAGATCTTAATCGGACTAGCGGGAGACGAGCAGTACTTC. As protein: CTSSLRHQILIGLAGDEQYF.

V usage is TRBV5-4 and J usage is TRBJ2-1; 10 bases agree with TRBD2. CDR1 SGHNT and CDR2 YYREEE come from the germline V gene (reference sequence). The CDR3 extends over 16 amino acids. V was pared by 0 bases and J by 7 bases, with 7 bases of the junction left unmatched. Written as DNA, the CDR3 is TGTGCCAGCAGCTTGGTAGGTAGCGGGAGGCATAATGAGCAGTTCTTC. It is translated as CASSLVGSGRHNEQFF.

This clonotype was found many times. This chain joins TRBV28 and TRBJ1-1; D ambiguous. CDR1 is MDHEN and CDR2 is SYDVKM in the germline V gene. V was clipped by 7 bases and J by 10 bases, with 16 bases between them. This CDR3 is 12 amino acids long. The CDR3, as DNA: TGTGCCAGCAACGACAAGTCAATAGGAGCTTTCTTT. Protein sequence: CASNDKSIGAFF. Supplemented by reference TRBV28 and TRBJ1-1, the full variable domain reads DVKVTQSSRYLVKRTGEKVFLECVQDMDHENMFWYRQDPGLGLRLIYFSYDVKMKEKGDIPEGYSVSREKKERFSLILESASTNQTSMYLCASNDKSIGAFFGQGTRLTVV.

Remarks on this clonotype: Possible read error: a much larger clone is one base away. The chain couples TRBV11-2 to TRBJ2-1, with 11 positions matching TRBD1. The CDR3 sequence is 15 residues long. The germline V gene encodes CDR1 SGHAT and CDR2 FQNNGV. CDR3 in DNA: TGTGCCAGCAGCCTCGGACAGGGGGCCGGCAATGACCAGTTCTTC. Translation: CASSLGQGAGNDQFF.

On this clonotype: A single base separates this from a much larger clone, so it may be a read error. The CDR3 spells CASSSKGDHNSPLHF. The CDR3 coding sequence is TGTGCCAGCAGCTCGAAAGGGGACCATAATTCACCCCTCCACTTT. V usage is TRBV11-2 and J usage is TRBJ1-6, with TRBD1 as a possible D gene (5 bases). Germline CDR1 and CDR2: SGHAT and FQNNGV. V dropped 4 bases and J dropped 5 bases, with 12 bases sitting between them. This CDR3 has 15 residues.

The chain couples TRBV5-1 to TRBJ2-7; D perhaps matches TRBD2 (6 bases). V lost 0 bases to trimming and J lost 6 bases, with 13 bases between them. Germline assignment: CDR1 SGHRS and CDR2 YFSETQ. The CDR3 totals 14 residues. The CDR3 sequence is CASSLVLAGSEQYF. CDR3 DNA: TGCGCCAGCAGCTTGGTATTGGCGGGGAGCGAGCAGTACTTC.

The count of this clonotype is one. This chain uses TRBV7-2 with TRBJ1-5, with D perhaps matching TRBD1 (5 bases). The V end was cut by 4 bases, the J end by 2 bases, with 15 bases between. CDR3 length equals 16 residues. Germline loops: CDR1 SGHTA, CDR2 FQGNSA. CDR3 DNA: TGTGCCAGCAGCTCTAGAGACCTGGGGGGCAATCAGCCCCAGCATTTT. It codes for CASSSRDLGGNQPQHF. Using reference TRBV7-2 and TRBJ1-5 for the parts outside the CDR3, the full variable domain is GAGVSQSPSNKVTEKGKDVELRCDPISGHTALYWYRQSLGQGLEFLIYFQGNSAPDKSGLPSDRFSAERTGGSVSTLTIQRTQQEDSAVYLCASSSRDLGGNQPQHFGDGTRLSIL.

This clonotype occurred a few times. This CDR3 reads CASSPEEGPEAFF. CDR3 nucleotide sequence: TGCGCCAGCAGCCCGGAGGAGGGCCCTGAAGCTTTCTTT. V is TRBV5-1 and J is TRBJ1-1; unclear D gene. The germline CDR1 and CDR2 sequences are SGHRS and YFSETQ. This CDR3 is 13 amino acids long. The V and J ends lost 4 bases and 6 bases respectively, with 13 bases between them.

This clonotype was seen a handful of times. The germline gene is not matched at one end of the junction; a read error may be the cause. The chain carries TRBV6-1 and TRBJ1-1; no firm D call. The CDR3 spans 13 residues. Looked up from germline, CDR1 is MNHNS and CDR2 is SASEGT. The CDR3 sequence: CASSQEAGTETFF. The CDR3 DNA sequence: TGTGCCAGCAGTCAAGAGGCGGGCACTGAAACTTTCTTT.

The chain uses TRBV10-2 and TRBJ2-7; the match to TRBD1 covers 7 bases. The CDR3 is 15 residues long. Germline V CDR1 and CDR2: WSHSY, SAAADI. V lost 3 bases and J lost 3; bases outside the gene matches: 8. The DNA for the CDR3 is TGCGCCAGCAGTGAACAAAACAGGGGCGTCTACGAGCAGTACTTC. Protein: CASSEQNRGVYEQYF.

This clonotype was recorded at least ten times. The chain joins TRBV28 to TRBJ2-4; 12 bases agree with TRBD2. CDR1 and CDR2 (germline): MDHEN, SYDVKM. The CDR3 has 16 amino acids. J gave up 0 bases and V 5 bases, and 2 bases lay outside the gene matches. In DNA, the CDR3 is TGTGCCAGCAGTCTGGGACTAGCGGGAGCCAAAAACATTCAGTACTTC. This gives the protein CASSLGLAGAKNIQYF. Full variable domain (missing parts from reference TRBV28 and TRBJ2-4): DVKVTQSSRYLVKRTGEKVFLECVQDMDHENMFWYRQDPGLGLRLIYFSYDVKMKEKGDIPEGYSVSREKKERFSLILESASTNQTSMYLCASSLGLAGAKNIQYFGAGTRLSVL.

This chain joins TRBV20-1 and TRBJ1-1, with TRBD1 matching 7 bases. Germline assignment: CDR1 DFQATT and CDR2 SNEGSKA (reference sequence). V lost 0 bases to trimming and J lost 3 bases; unmatched junction nucleotides: 7. This CDR3 contains 15 residues. The CDR3 loop reads CSARDLHRGDTEAFF. The DNA of the CDR3 is TGCAGTGCTAGAGATCTCCACAGGGGTGACACTGAAGCTTTCTTT.

A few counts support this clonotype. V is TRBV6-1 and J is TRBJ1-5; possibly TRBD1 for D (5 bases). V lost 4 bases, J lost 7 bases, and 11 bases lay in between. The CDR3 is made up of 13 amino acids. Germline assignment: CDR1 MNHNS and CDR2 SASEGT. This CDR3 reads CASSATRDQPQHF. The CDR3 bases are TGTGCCAGCAGTGCCACCAGGGACCAGCCCCAGCATTTT.

V is TRBV3-1 and J is TRBJ2-5; D unclear. CDR1 LGHDT and CDR2 YNNKEL come from the germline V gene (reference sequence). Trimming removed 1 base at V and 1 base at J, with 13 bases between. The length of the CDR3 is 16 residues. The CDR3 here is CASSQGLAVPQETQYF. The CDR3 DNA reads TGTGCCAGCAGCCAAGGTTTGGCGGTGCCCCAAGAGACCCAGTACTTC.

This clonotype was recorded at least ten times. The chain couples TRBV12-3 or TRBV12-4 to TRBJ2-2; TRBD1 or TRBD2 may be the D gene (5 bases each). Trimming took 3 bases from V and 6 from J, leaving 14 bases between them. CDR3 size: 15 residues. The CDR3 loop is CASSFFGGRAGELFF. CDR3 in DNA: TGTGCCAGCAGTTTTTTTGGGGGAAGGGCCGGGGAGCTGTTTTTT.